The present T cell receptor (beta chain) was sequenced within a study of blood T cell repertoires in COVID-19. Trimming at V came to 3 bases and at J to 0 bases, leaving 6 bases not matched to a gene. This CDR3 spans 16 amino acids. Germline CDR1 reads SGDLS; CDR2 reads YYNGEE. Sequencing was performed with immunoSEQ multiplex PCR; in TCRdb, only in-frame clones are kept and a portion is missing. There are around 40,000 clones in the sample; about nine tenths occur only once, and about a fifth lies in the top ten. This sequence was found in a man aged 50 to 59 with active COVID-19. The V and J genes are TRBV9 and TRBJ2-3; 8 bases align to TRBD1. The specimen was peripheral blood. The CDR3 DNA sequence: TGTGCCAGCAGCGCTAACAGGGGGTCAAGCACAGATACGCAGTATTTT. It translates to CASSANRGSSTDTQYF.